Included here is one T cell receptor (beta chain) sequence, with context. The antigen remains undetermined. This sample stems from a study of healthy donors' naive CD4 and CD8 T cells. The germline V and J ends were trimmed by 11 bases and 6 bases, with 28 bases remaining between them. This CDR3 spans 16 amino acids. CDR1 LNHDA and CDR2 SQIVND come from the germline V gene (reference sequence). Each TCR library used about 500 ng of total RNA and a linear amplification protocol. TCRdb processed the reads anew with MiXCR; each CDR3 protein has one entry. Altogether approximately 180,000 distinct CDR3 sequences are present, around 80% being singletons, with the ten largest covering less than 2.5%. Study-level points and caveats: Negatively charged CDR3s marked CD8+ lineage; positively charged CDR3s marked CD4+ lineage. Reportedly, most V and J gene segments showed naive CD4+ versus CD8+ bias.

V usage is TRBV19 and J usage is TRBJ1-2; TRBD1 is a possible D gene (6 bases). This clonotype was sampled from a pool of human donors in good health; the sample pools cells from several healthy donors. Sequenced sample: naive CD4+ and CD8+ T cells sorted from blood, pooled from several donors. For the CDR3, the DNA is TGTGCCGCAGGCCATGGGGGGCTCACCACGCTGAATGGCTACACCTTC. Its protein is CAAGHGGLTTLNGYTF.